A selection of T cell receptor beta chains follows, all from one sample in a study of monozygotic twins with inflammatory bowel disease. TCRdb processed the 5' RACE reads again and assigns one entry to each CDR3 protein, with no DNA. In all, the sample yields approximately 400,000 distinct CDR3 sequences. Sample: blood. All receptors come from a human donor with ulcerative colitis or Crohn's disease, or a healthy co-twin of an affected twin (not recorded which). The CDR3 runs from the conserved cysteine through the conserved F or W.

j_call: TRBJ2-1
v_call: TRBV20-1
cdr3_aa: CSARVWNEQYF

j_call: TRBJ2-3
v_call: TRBV7-2
cdr3_aa: CASSLLGGVRTDTQYF

j_call: TRBJ2-7
v_call: TRBV30
cdr3_aa: CAWRLTSGYEQYF

j_call: TRBJ2-3
v_call: TRBV5-1
cdr3_aa: CASSLEGQSTDTQYF

j_call: TRBJ2-7
v_call: TRBV19
cdr3_aa: CASSIGTPYEQYF

j_call: TRBJ2-2
v_call: TRBV6-5
cdr3_aa: CASSYPGGTLGELFF

j_call: TRBJ2-5
v_call: TRBV20-1
cdr3_aa: CSARVAQTQYF

j_call: TRBJ1-1
v_call: TRBV2
cdr3_aa: CASSHKYRETEAFF

j_call: TRBJ2-7
v_call: TRBV28
cdr3_aa: CASSSPGMSSYEQYF

j_call: TRBJ2-5
v_call: TRBV5-4
cdr3_aa: CASTDQETQYF

j_call: TRBJ2-7
v_call: TRBV27
cdr3_aa: CASRASGTNYEQYF

j_call: TRBJ2-1
v_call: TRBV11-2
cdr3_aa: CASRRRGDEQFF

j_call: TRBJ1-5
v_call: TRBV7-2
cdr3_aa: CASSSGTGFNQPQHF

j_call: TRBJ2-1
v_call: TRBV11-3
cdr3_aa: CASSGGAENEQFF

j_call: TRBJ2-1
v_call: TRBV13
cdr3_aa: CASSPRGGGNEQFF

j_call: TRBJ2-2
v_call: TRBV5-1
cdr3_aa: CASEPSGANTGELFF

j_call: TRBJ2-5
v_call: TRBV20-1
cdr3_aa: CSATSPDSPWETQYF

j_call: TRBJ2-2
v_call: TRBV6-5
cdr3_aa: CASSWRGIAGELFF

j_call: TRBJ1-1
v_call: TRBV20-1
cdr3_aa: CSAATNTEAFF

j_call: TRBJ2-2
v_call: TRBV9
cdr3_aa: CASSSSGKGTGELFF